This T cell receptor beta chain stems from a study of cytomegalovirus exposure and HLA in healthy donors. The table lists this clone with a few counts. Antigen unknown. The PCR employed 60 Vbeta primers together with 13 Jbeta primers. Source study methods: Some 9.9 million shared chains were among approximately 87 million unique TCR beta chains counted in a later analysis. The data were produced by immunoSEQ multiplex PCR, yet TCRdb's version contains in-frame clones alone and is incomplete. V and J calls and clone size follow that table, whereas D and trimming were derived from the DNA. The sample includes some 200,000 clones, around a tenth seen only once; the top ten take approximately 1.4%. V was pared by 2 bases and J by 10 bases, with 4 bases of the junction left unmatched. CDR3 length equals 13 residues. The germline V gene encodes CDR1 KGHSH and CDR2 LQKENI. Study-level points and caveats: An analysis done earlier found most TCR beta V segments productive about 90% or about 30% of the time.

This sequence originates from a woman aged 30 to 39 in good health and CMV-seropositive. Specimen: PBMCs. V usage is TRBV18 and J usage is TRBJ2-1; TRBD1 aligns across 8 bases. The CDR3 nucleotides read TGTGCCAGCTCACCAGACAGGACAGGGGAGCAGTTCTTC. Translating gives CASSPDRTGEQFF.